What follows are 5 T cell receptor beta chains derived from one specimen sequenced in a study of T cell clones after liver transplantation. Assay: immunoSEQ multiplex PCR; the TCRdb copy retains only in-frame clones and omits some. The data show around 97,000 clones, about 80% seen once. This sample comprised CD4+ T cells from blood, obtained around 49 months after liver transplant. These receptors originate from a human patient who received a liver transplant. The graft donor may have given rise to some T cells.

The chain couples TRBV6-5 to TRBJ2-5; 7 bases match TRBD2. V lost 0 bases and J lost 3; bases outside the gene matches: 7. Germline CDR1 and CDR2: MNHEY and SVGAGI. The CDR3 sequence is 16 residues long. CDR3 region: CASSYSLARAEETQYF. DNA of the CDR3: TGTGCCAGCAGTTACTCACTAGCGCGAGCAGAAGAGACCCAGTACTTC.

V is TRBV18 and J is TRBJ2-5; D gene unclear. This CDR3 has 12 amino acids. The V end was cut by 1 base, the J end by 5 bases, with 5 bases between. Germline V gene sequence: CDR1 KGHSH, CDR2 LQKENI. The CDR3 is CASSPRRETQYF. CDR3 DNA: TGTGCCAGCTCACCACGCCGGGAGACCCAGTACTTC. The full variable domain, in which reference TRBV18 and TRBJ2-5 provide the parts outside the CDR3, is NAGVMQNPRHLVRRRGQEARLRCSPMKGHSHVYWYRQLPEEGLKFMVYLQKENIIDESGMPKERFSAEFPKEGPSILRIQQVVRGDSAAYFCASSPRRETQYFGPGTRLLVL.

V gene TRBV29-1 combines with J gene TRBJ2-1; tentative D call: TRBD1 (7 bases). Trimming left V 4 bases short and J 7 bases short, with 20 bases between. The CDR3 loop spans 15 amino acids. Germline values: CDR1 SQVTM, CDR2 ANQGSEA. The CDR3 DNA is TGCAGCGTTGGAGGGGGCAGGGGGGCTTCAAATGAGCAGTTCTTC. Its translation: CSVGGGRGASNEQFF.

This chain connects TRBV7-2 to TRBJ2-3; D is uncertain. The CDR3 contains 14 residues. Germline V gene lookup returns CDR1 SGHTA and CDR2 FQGNSA. Deletions cut 2 bases from V and 4 bases from J, with 10 bases between. CDR3 sequence (DNA): TGTGCCAGCAGCTTATGGGTCCGCCCAGATACGCAGTATTTT. Translated: CASSLWVRPDTQYF.

The chain recombines TRBV7-9 with TRBJ2-5; the D is unclear. CDR3 size: 13 residues. Germline-derived CDR1 and CDR2 are SEHNR and FQNEAQ (reference sequence). V was trimmed by 0 bases and J by 5 bases, leaving 7 bases between them. DNA of the CDR3: TGTGCCAGCAGCTTAGCTGGTTCCGAGACCCAGTACTTC. Translation gives CASSLAGSETQYF.